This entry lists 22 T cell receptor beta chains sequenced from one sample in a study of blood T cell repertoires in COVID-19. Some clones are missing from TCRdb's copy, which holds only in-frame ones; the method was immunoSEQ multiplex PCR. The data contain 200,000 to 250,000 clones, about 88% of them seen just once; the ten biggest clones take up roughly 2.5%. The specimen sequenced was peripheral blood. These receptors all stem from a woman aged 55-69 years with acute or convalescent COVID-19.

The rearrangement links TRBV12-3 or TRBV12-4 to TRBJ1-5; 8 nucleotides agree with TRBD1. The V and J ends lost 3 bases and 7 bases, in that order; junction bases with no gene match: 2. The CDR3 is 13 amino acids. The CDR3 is CASSFRTGQPQHF. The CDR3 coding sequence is TGTGCCAGCAGTTTTAGGACAGGGCAGCCCCAGCATTTT.

This CDR3 reads CASSRQGTDEKLFF. For the CDR3, the DNA is TGCGCCAGCAGCCGTCAGGGCACCGATGAAAAACTGTTTTTT. The chain is built from TRBV5-1 and TRBJ1-4, with TRBD1 as a possible D gene (5 bases). There are 14 residues in the CDR3. Looked up from germline, CDR1 is SGHRS and CDR2 is YFSETQ. V lost 4 bases, J lost 6 bases, and 13 bases lay in between. Together with reference TRBV5-1 and TRBJ1-4, the CDR3 gives the full variable domain: KAGVTQTPRYLIKTRGQQVTLSCSPISGHRSVSWYQQTPGQGLQFLFEYFSETQRNKGNFPGRFSGRQFSNSRSEMNVSTLELGDSALYLCASSRQGTDEKLFFGSGTQLSVL.

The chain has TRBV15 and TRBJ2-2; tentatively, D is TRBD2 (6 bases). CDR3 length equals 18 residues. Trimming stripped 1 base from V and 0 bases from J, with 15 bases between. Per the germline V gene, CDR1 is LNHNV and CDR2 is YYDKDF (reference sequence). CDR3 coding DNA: TGTGCCACCAGCAGAGGCCCCCCCGGGACTTCGAACACCGGGGAGCTGTTTTTT. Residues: CATSRGPPGTSNTGELFF. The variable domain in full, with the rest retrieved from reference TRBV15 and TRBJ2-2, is DAMVIQNPRYQVTQFGKPVTLSCSQTLNHNVMYWYQQKSSQAPKLLFHYYDKDFNNEADTPDNFQSRRPNTSFCFLDIRSPGLGDTAMYLCATSRGPPGTSNTGELFFGEGSRLTVL.

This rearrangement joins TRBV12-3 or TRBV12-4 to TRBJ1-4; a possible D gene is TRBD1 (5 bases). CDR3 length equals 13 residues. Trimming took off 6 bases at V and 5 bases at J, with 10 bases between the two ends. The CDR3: CASRPRENEKLFF. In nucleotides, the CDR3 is TGTGCCAGCAGACCCAGGGAAAATGAAAAACTGTTTTTT.

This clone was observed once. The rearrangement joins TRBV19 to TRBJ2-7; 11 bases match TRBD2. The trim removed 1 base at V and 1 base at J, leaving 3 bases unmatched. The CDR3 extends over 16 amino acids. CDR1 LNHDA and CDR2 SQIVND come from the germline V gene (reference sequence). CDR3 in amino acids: CASSIASGRPSYEQYF. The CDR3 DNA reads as TGTGCCAGTAGTATAGCTAGCGGGAGGCCTTCCTACGAGCAGTACTTC.

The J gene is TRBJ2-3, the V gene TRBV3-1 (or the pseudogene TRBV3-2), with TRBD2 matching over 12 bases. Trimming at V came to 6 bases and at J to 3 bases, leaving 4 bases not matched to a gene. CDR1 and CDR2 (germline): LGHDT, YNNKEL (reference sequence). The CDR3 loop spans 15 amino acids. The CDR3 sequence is CASRLAGGRTDTQYF. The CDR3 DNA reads TGTGCCAGCAGGCTAGCGGGGGGGCGGACAGATACGCAGTATTTT.

The CDR3: CASSPEGTGGEKLFF. Here the CDR3 DNA reads TGTGCCAGCAGCCCCGAGGGGACAGGGGGTGAAAAACTGTTTTTT. This chain uses TRBV6-6 with TRBJ1-4; 11 nucleotides match TRBD1. The junction had 7 bases not matched to a gene; V was cut back by 6 bases and J by 7 bases. CDR3 length: 15 amino acids. The V gene's germline CDR1 is MNHNY and CDR2 SVGAGI (reference sequence).

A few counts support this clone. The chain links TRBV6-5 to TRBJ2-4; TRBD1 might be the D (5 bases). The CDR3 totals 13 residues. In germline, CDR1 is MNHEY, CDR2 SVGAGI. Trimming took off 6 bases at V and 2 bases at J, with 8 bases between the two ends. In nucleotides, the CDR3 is TGTGCCAGCAGGCAGGGTTCCAAAAACATTCAGTACTTC. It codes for CASRQGSKNIQYF.

As DNA, the CDR3 is TGCGCCAGCAGCTTTGGGAACATAGCGGGAGGGAACACCGGGGAGCTGTTTTTT. This codes for CASSFGNIAGGNTGELFF. The chain links TRBV5-1 to TRBJ2-2; TRBD2 matches 10 bases. The CDR3 is made up of 18 amino acids. Germline V gene data show CDR1 as SGHRS and CDR2 as YFSETQ. V shed 2 bases, J shed 1 base, and the junction held 8 bases outside the gene matches.

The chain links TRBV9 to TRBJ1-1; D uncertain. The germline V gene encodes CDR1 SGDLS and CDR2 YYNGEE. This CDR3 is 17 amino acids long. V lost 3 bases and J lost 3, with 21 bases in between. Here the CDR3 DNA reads TGTGCCAGCAGCGCCTACAGCGGACTAACTGTTTACACTGAAGCTTTCTTT. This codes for CASSAYSGLTVYTEAFF.

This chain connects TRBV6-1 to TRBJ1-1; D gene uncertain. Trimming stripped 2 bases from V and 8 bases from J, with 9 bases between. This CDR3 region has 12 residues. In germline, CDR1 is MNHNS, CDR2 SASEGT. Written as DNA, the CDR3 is TGTGCCAGCAGTGAAATGGGAGCGGAAGCTTTCTTT. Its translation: CASSEMGAEAFF.

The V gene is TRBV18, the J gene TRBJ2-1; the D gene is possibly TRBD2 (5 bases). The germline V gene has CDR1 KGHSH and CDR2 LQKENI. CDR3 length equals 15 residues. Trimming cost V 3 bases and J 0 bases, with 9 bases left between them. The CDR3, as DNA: TGTGCCAGCTCACCTTGGACTGACTCCTACAATGAGCAGTTCTTC. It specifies CASSPWTDSYNEQFF.

CDR3 DNA: TGCAGCGTTCCCCGTTTCGGCGGGGAGCTGTTTTTT. Encoded protein: CSVPRFGGELFF. This rearrangement joins TRBV29-1 to TRBJ2-2; D gene unclear. The CDR3 extends over 12 amino acids. V was trimmed by 5 bases and J by 7 bases, leaving 11 bases between them. Germline V gene sequence: CDR1 SQVTM, CDR2 ANQGSEA.

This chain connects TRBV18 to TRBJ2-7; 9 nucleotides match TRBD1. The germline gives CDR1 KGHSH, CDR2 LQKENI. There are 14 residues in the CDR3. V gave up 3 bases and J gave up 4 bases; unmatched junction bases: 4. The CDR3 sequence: CASSPGTGQYEQYF. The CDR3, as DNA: TGTGCCAGCTCACCCGGGACAGGGCAGTACGAGCAGTACTTC.

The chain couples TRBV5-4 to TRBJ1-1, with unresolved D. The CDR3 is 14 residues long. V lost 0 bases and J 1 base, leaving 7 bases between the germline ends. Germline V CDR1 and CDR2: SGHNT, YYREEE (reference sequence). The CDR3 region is CASSLGLKNTEAFF. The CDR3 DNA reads TGTGCCAGCAGCTTGGGACTCAAGAACACTGAAGCTTTCTTT.

CDR3 loop: CASSGGIGNQPQHF. The CDR3 region has the DNA TGTGCCAGCTCAGGCGGGATTGGCAATCAGCCCCAGCATTTT. The chain couples TRBV18 to TRBJ1-5; D is uncertain. The CDR3 has 14 amino acids. Germline V gene lookup returns CDR1 KGHSH and CDR2 LQKENI. Trimming stripped 5 bases from V and 2 bases from J, with 10 bases between.

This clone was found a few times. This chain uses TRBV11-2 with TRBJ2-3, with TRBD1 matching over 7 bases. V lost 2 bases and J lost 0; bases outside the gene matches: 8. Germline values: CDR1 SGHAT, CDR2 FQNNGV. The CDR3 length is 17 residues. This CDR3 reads CASSLRWQGVSTDTQYF. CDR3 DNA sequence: TGTGCCAGCAGCTTACGGTGGCAGGGGGTCAGCACAGATACGCAGTATTTT. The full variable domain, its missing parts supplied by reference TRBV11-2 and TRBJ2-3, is EAGVAQSPRYKIIEKRQSVAFWCNPISGHATLYWYQQILGQGPKLLIQFQNNGVVDDSQLPKDRFSAERLKGVDSTLKIQPAKLEDSAVYLCASSLRWQGVSTDTQYFGPGTRLTVL.

CDR3 residues: CASAGQRYEQYF. The CDR3 DNA reads as TGTGCCAGCGCGGGACAGAGATACGAGCAGTACTTC. The rearrangement uses TRBV2 and TRBJ2-7; D is possibly TRBD1 (7 bases). The CDR3 has 12 amino acids. The V gene's germline CDR1 is SNHLY and CDR2 FYNNEI. Between the trimmed V and J ends, which lost 8 bases and 4 bases, there was a span of 12 bases.

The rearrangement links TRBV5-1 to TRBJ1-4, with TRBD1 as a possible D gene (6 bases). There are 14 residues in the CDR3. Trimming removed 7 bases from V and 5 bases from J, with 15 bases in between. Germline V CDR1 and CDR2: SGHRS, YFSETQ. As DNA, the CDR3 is TGCGCCAGCCAGGGGCAGGGTGGGAATGAAAAACTGTTTTTT. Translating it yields CASQGQGGNEKLFF.

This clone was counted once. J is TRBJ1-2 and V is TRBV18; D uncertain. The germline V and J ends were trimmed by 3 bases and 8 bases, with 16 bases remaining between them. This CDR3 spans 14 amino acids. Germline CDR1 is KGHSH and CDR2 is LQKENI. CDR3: CASSPTSGETGYTF. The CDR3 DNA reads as TGTGCCAGCTCACCGACCAGTGGAGAGACGGGCTACACCTTC.

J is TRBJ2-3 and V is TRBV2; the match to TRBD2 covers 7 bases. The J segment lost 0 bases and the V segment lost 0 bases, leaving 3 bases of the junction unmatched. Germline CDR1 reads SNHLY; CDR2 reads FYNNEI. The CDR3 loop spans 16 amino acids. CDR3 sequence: CASSEASGVSTDTQYF. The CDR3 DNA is TGTGCCAGCAGTGAAGCCAGCGGGGTTAGCACAGATACGCAGTATTTT.

In DNA form, the CDR3 reads TGTGCCAGCTCACCACGCCTTACAGGCGTTTTCTACGAGCAGTACTTC. Residues: CASSPRLTGVFYEQYF. The chain couples TRBV18 to TRBJ2-7, with D tentatively TRBD1 (5 bases). The V gene's germline CDR1 is KGHSH and CDR2 LQKENI. This CDR3 contains 16 residues. V shed 1 base and J shed 3 bases, with 16 bases lying between them.